These 26 T cell receptor beta chains share one sample of origin, sequenced in a study of OX40 agonist ivuxolimab in advanced cancers. Measured with immunoSEQ multiplex PCR; TCRdb has only the in-frame clones, and not every one. The top ten hold 10% to 15% of the sample, which has around 33,000 clones, 75% to 90% seen once. The material sequenced was CD4+ or CD8+ T cells sorted from blood, taken in a trial of the OX40 agonist ivuxolimab. The receptor set was obtained from an adult with an advanced solid tumor such as melanoma, head and neck, liver or kidney cancer.

V is TRBV7-9 and J is TRBJ2-1, with 13 bases that match TRBD2. The germline V gene has CDR1 SEHNR and CDR2 FQNEAQ (reference sequence). J gave up 8 bases and V 5 bases, and 6 bases lay outside the gene matches. The CDR3 has 15 amino acids. The CDR3 bases are TGTGCCAGCAGCCTACTAGCGGGAGGGCCGGATGAGCAGTTCTTC. It is translated as CASSLLAGGPDEQFF.

This clone has just one count. This chain connects TRBV27 to TRBJ2-1; 9 bases are a match to TRBD1. J gave up 4 bases and V 5 bases, and 6 bases lay outside the gene matches. This CDR3 region has 15 residues. The germline CDR1 and CDR2 sequences are MNHEY and SMNVEV (reference sequence). Here the CDR3 DNA reads TGTGCCAGCAGTCCGGGACAGGGTCCTTACAATGAGCAGTTCTTC. Encoded protein: CASSPGQGPYNEQFF.

The J gene is TRBJ2-7, the V gene TRBV7-2, with 12 bases fitting TRBD2. V lost 1 base and J lost 12; bases outside the gene matches: 13. The CDR3 is made up of 16 amino acids. In germline, CDR1 is SGHTA, CDR2 FQGNSA. CDR3 loop: CASSLVGGTSGRALYF. For the CDR3, the DNA is TGTGCCAGCAGCTTAGTTGGGGGGACTAGCGGGCGCGCCCTGTACTTC.

This chain uses TRBV27 with TRBJ2-2; D unclear. CDR1 is MNHEY, CDR2 SMNVEV, per germline (reference sequence). The CDR3 contains 13 residues. V was trimmed by 4 bases and J by 7 bases, leaving 10 bases between them. The chain's CDR3 is CASSSMDGGELFF. The CDR3 DNA sequence: TGTGCCAGCAGTTCCATGGACGGCGGGGAGCTGTTTTTT.

V gene TRBV15 combines with J gene TRBJ2-1, with 10 nucleotides matching TRBD2. CDR1 and CDR2 from the germline V gene are LNHNV and YYDKDF (reference sequence). V lost 3 bases to trimming and J lost 12 bases; unmatched junction nucleotides: 14. The CDR3 covers 16 residues. This CDR3 reads CATSSSGGPNTIGQFF. In DNA form, the CDR3 reads TGTGCCACCAGCAGTAGCGGGGGGCCAAATACAATTGGGCAGTTCTTC.

The chain links TRBV19 to TRBJ2-7, with TRBD2 as a possible D gene (6 bases). CDR1 is LNHDA, CDR2 SQIVND, per germline (reference sequence). This CDR3 comprises 14 residues. V lost 5 bases and J 3 bases, leaving 14 bases between the germline ends. This CDR3 is CASSETGSLYEQYF. CDR3 in DNA: TGTGCCAGTAGTGAAACCGGGAGCCTCTACGAGCAGTACTTC. Filled out from reference TRBV19 and TRBJ2-7, the complete variable domain reads DGGITQSPKYLFRKEGQNVTLSCEQNLNHDAMYWYRQDPGQGLRLIYYSQIVNDFQKGDIAEGYSVSREKKESFPLTVTSAQKNPTAFYLCASSETGSLYEQYFGPGTRLTVT.

This chain links TRBV25-1 with TRBJ2-1; 11 bases map to TRBD2. CDR1 is MGHDK, CDR2 SYGVNS, per germline. V shed 5 bases and J 4 bases; nucleotides not matched to a gene: 4. The CDR3 is made up of 15 amino acids. CDR3 coding DNA: TGTGCCAGCAGTATTACTAGCGGGGGTTACAATGAGCAGTTCTTC. Translating gives CASSITSGGYNEQFF.

The CDR3 is CASSDSGGGRNEQFF. In DNA form, the CDR3 reads TGTGCCAGCAGTGATAGCGGAGGGGGTAGGAATGAGCAGTTCTTC. This chain joins TRBV27 and TRBJ2-1; D possibly uses TRBD1 or TRBD2 (6 bases each). The germline CDR1 and CDR2 sequences are MNHEY and SMNVEV (reference sequence). CDR3 length equals 15 residues. Trimming took off 5 bases at V and 7 bases at J, with 18 bases between the two ends.

The chain links TRBV11-2 to TRBJ1-1; a possible D gene is TRBD1 (5 bases). The CDR3 totals 11 residues. CDR1 SGHAT and CDR2 FQNNGV come from the germline V gene. The V end lost 5 bases, the J end lost 10 bases, and 11 bases lay between the germline ends. CDR3 region: CASSGKGRAFF. CDR3 DNA sequence: TGTGCCAGCAGCGGTAAGGGGCGAGCTTTCTTT.

The chain uses TRBV9 and TRBJ2-3; TRBD2 agrees at 8 bases. The ends lost 4 bases at V and 5 bases at J; junction bases unmatched: 12. Germline CDR1 SGDLS, CDR2 YYNGEE. This CDR3 contains 16 residues. The DNA of the CDR3 is TGTGCCAGCAGCCCCTTCGGGGGGGCCCGCGGAGATACGCAGTATTTT. Translation: CASSPFGGARGDTQYF.

This clone was counted a few times. The J gene is TRBJ1-2, the V gene TRBV7-6; D uncertain. V was clipped by 1 base and J by 5 bases, with 8 bases between them. The length of the CDR3 is 13 residues. CDR1 is SGHVS, CDR2 FNYEAQ, per germline. CDR3 DNA sequence: TGTGCCAGCAGCTTAGTGGGCGGATATGGCTACACCTTC. This encodes CASSLVGGYGYTF.

The rearrangement joins TRBV4-3 to TRBJ2-5, with 11 bases that match TRBD2. CDR1 and CDR2 (germline): LGHNA, YSLEER. V shed 0 bases, J shed 2 bases, and the junction held 11 bases outside the gene matches. This CDR3 comprises 19 residues. CDR3: CASSQDLFTSGGGQETQYF. The CDR3 bases are TGCGCCAGCAGCCAAGATCTCTTCACTAGCGGGGGTGGGCAAGAGACCCAGTACTTC.

The chain couples TRBV25-1 to TRBJ2-5, with 10 bases that match TRBD2. The CDR3 runs 17 residues. Germline V gene sequence: CDR1 MGHDK, CDR2 SYGVNS. V shed 2 bases and J 3 bases; nucleotides not matched to a gene: 9. CDR3 bases: TGTGCCAGCAGTGAAGTGGGCAAGCGGGGGGGGAAAGAGACCCAGTACTTC. It codes for CASSEVGKRGGKETQYF. The full variable domain, in which reference TRBV25-1 and TRBJ2-5 provide the parts outside the CDR3, is EADIYQTPRYLVIGTGKKITLECSQTMGHDKMYWYQQDPGMELHLIHYSYGVNSTEKGDLSSESTVSRIRTEHFPLTLESARPSHTSQYLCASSEVGKRGGKETQYFGPGTRLLVL.

V is TRBV19 and J is TRBJ2-7; TRBD2 is a possible D gene (6 bases). Trimming pared 3 bases from V and 2 bases from J, leaving 11 bases between. Germline values: CDR1 LNHDA, CDR2 SQIVND (reference sequence). CDR3 length: 14 residues. The CDR3 is CASSIYGSPYEQYF. As DNA, the CDR3 is TGTGCCAGTAGTATTTACGGGAGTCCCTACGAGCAGTACTTC. The full variable domain, its missing parts supplied by reference TRBV19 and TRBJ2-7, is DGGITQSPKYLFRKEGQNVTLSCEQNLNHDAMYWYRQDPGQGLRLIYYSQIVNDFQKGDIAEGYSVSREKKESFPLTVTSAQKNPTAFYLCASSIYGSPYEQYFGPGTRLTVT.

The genes are TRBV9 and TRBJ1-4; D perhaps matches TRBD1 (5 bases). This CDR3 region has 15 residues. The germline gives CDR1 SGDLS, CDR2 YYNGEE. V was shortened by 3 bases and J by 3 bases, with 12 bases between the two germline ends. CDR3 bases: TGTGCCAGCAGCGAGGGGACCGGCGCTAATGAAAAACTGTTTTTT. It specifies CASSEGTGANEKLFF.

The rearrangement links TRBV2 to TRBJ1-1, with a tentative D call TRBD1 (5 bases). CDR1 SNHLY and CDR2 FYNNEI come from the germline V gene. Trimming removed 8 bases from V and 5 bases from J, with 6 bases in between. There are 10 residues in the CDR3. The CDR3 nucleotides read TGTGCCAGCGGGGGAACTGAAGCTTTCTTT. Residues: CASGGTEAFF.

The V and J genes are TRBV7-2 and TRBJ2-1, with 8 bases lining up with TRBD1. Germline V CDR1 and CDR2: SGHTA, FQGNSA. This CDR3 has 14 residues. J was trimmed by 6 bases and V by 1 base; bases with no gene match: 2. CDR3 amino acids: CASSLETGGNEQFF. The CDR3 DNA reads TGTGCCAGCAGCTTAGAAACAGGGGGCAATGAGCAGTTCTTC.

The J gene is TRBJ1-1, the V gene TRBV28; D unclear. Germline CDR1 is MDHEN and CDR2 is SYDVKM. Between the trimmed V and J ends, which lost 6 bases and 4 bases, there was a span of 15 bases. This CDR3 has 14 residues. The CDR3 nucleotides read TGTGCCAGCAGCAGAGACATAGAAGTCACTGAAGCTTTCTTT. This encodes CASSRDIEVTEAFF.

The V call is TRBV7-9, the J call TRBJ1-1; D gene unclear. Per germline, CDR1 SEHNR and CDR2 FQNEAQ (reference sequence). This CDR3 is 13 amino acids long. Trimming removed 3 bases at V and 1 base at J, with 6 bases between. CDR3 nucleotide sequence: TGTGCCAGCAGCTTCGGTGAGAACACTGAAGCTTTCTTT. This sequence encodes CASSFGENTEAFF.

The chain employs TRBV28 and TRBJ2-1, with 14 bases that match TRBD2. With 5 bases clipped from V and 10 bases from J, the junction kept 10 bases outside the gene matches. Germline V gives CDR1 MDHEN, CDR2 SYDVKM. The CDR3 sequence is 16 residues long. The CDR3 sequence: CASSGPGTSGSGEQFF. CDR3 DNA sequence: TGTGCCAGCAGTGGCCCCGGGACTAGCGGGAGTGGCGAGCAGTTCTTC.

The chain is built from TRBV7-9 and TRBJ2-7; D gene uncertain. From germline, CDR1 is SEHNR and CDR2 FQNEAQ (reference sequence). With 6 bases removed from V and 3 bases from J, the gap between germline ends came to 21 bases. The CDR3 runs 16 residues. The CDR3 bases are TGTGCCAGCAGGCGCCCTCGAAGGGAAAGATACTACGAGCAGTACTTC. Translation gives CASRRPRRERYYEQYF.

This chain uses TRBV28 with TRBJ1-5; 7 bases line up with TRBD1. Germline trimming cut 2 bases from V and 6 bases from J; bases unmatched to any gene: 7. The CDR3 sequence is 15 residues long. Germline loops: CDR1 MDHEN, CDR2 SYDVKM. The DNA of the CDR3 is TGTGCCAGCAGTTTAACGACAGGGTCGAGTCAGCCCCAGCATTTT. Its protein is CASSLTTGSSQPQHF.

The rearrangement links TRBV5-1 to TRBJ2-7, with TRBD1 as a possible D gene (6 bases). Germline CDR1 SGHRS, CDR2 YFSETQ. Trimming took 6 bases from V and 6 from J, leaving 13 bases between them. There are 12 residues in the CDR3. CDR3 sequence: CASTLQGAEQYF. CDR3 DNA sequence: TGCGCCAGCACACTACAGGGAGCCGAGCAGTACTTC.

The V and J genes are TRBV29-1 and TRBJ1-1; possibly TRBD1 for D (5 bases). This CDR3 is 14 amino acids long. V lost 4 bases to trimming and J lost 1 base, with 13 bases between them. From germline, CDR1 is SQVTM and CDR2 ANQGSEA. CDR3 coding DNA: TGCAGCGTTGGACGTGGGACGAAGAACACTGAAGCTTTCTTT. It codes for CSVGRGTKNTEAFF.

The rearrangement uses TRBV13 and TRBJ2-7, with D possibly TRBD2 on 7 matching bases. The CDR3 has 13 amino acids. The germline V and J ends were trimmed by 5 bases and 2 bases, with 10 bases remaining between them. Germline V gives CDR1 PRHDT, CDR2 FYEKMQ (reference sequence). The CDR3 loop reads CASSRGATYEQYF. The CDR3 nucleotides read TGTGCCAGCAGCCGGGGGGCTACCTACGAGCAGTACTTC.

The chain joins TRBV15 to TRBJ1-5; D not resolved. CDR1 is LNHNV and CDR2 is YYDKDF in the germline V gene (reference sequence). This CDR3 spans 14 amino acids. Trimming removed 0 bases from V and 5 bases from J, with 8 bases in between. CDR3: CATSRENSYQPQHF. The CDR3 DNA sequence: TGTGCCACCAGCAGAGAGAACAGCTATCAGCCCCAGCATTTT.